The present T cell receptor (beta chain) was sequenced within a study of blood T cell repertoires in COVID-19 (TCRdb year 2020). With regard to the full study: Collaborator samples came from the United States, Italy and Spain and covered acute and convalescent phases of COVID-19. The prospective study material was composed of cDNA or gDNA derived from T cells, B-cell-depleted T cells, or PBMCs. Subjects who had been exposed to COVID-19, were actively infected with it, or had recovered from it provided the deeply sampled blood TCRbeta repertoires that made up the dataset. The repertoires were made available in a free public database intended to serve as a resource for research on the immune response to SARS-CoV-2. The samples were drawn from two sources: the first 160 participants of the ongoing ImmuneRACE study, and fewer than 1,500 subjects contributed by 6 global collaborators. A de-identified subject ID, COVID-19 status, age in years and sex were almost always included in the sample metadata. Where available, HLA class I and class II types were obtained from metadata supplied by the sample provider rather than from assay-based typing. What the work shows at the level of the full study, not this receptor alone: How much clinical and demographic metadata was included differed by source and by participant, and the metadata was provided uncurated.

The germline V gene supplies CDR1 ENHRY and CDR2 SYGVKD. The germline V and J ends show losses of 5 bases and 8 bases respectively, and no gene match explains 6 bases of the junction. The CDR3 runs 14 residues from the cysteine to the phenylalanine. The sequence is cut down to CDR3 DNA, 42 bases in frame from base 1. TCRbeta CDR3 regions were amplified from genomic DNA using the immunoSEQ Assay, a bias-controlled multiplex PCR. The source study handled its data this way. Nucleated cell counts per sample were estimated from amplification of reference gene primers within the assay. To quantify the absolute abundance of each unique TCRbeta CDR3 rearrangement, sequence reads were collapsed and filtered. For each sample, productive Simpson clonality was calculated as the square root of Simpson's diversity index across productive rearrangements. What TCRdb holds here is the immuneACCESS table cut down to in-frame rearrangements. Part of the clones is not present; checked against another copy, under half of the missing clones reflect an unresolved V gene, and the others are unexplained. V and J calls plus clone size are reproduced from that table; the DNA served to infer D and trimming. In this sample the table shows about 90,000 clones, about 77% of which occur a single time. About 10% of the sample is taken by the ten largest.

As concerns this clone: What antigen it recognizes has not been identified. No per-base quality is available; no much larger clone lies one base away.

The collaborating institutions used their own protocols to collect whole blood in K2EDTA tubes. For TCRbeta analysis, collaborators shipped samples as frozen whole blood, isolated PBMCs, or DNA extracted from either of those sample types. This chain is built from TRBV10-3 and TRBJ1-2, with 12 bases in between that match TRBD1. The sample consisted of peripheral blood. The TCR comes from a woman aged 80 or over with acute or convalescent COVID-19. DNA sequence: TGTGCCATCAGTACGGGACAGGGGGCGTTCGGCTACACCTTC. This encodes CAISTGQGAFGYTF.